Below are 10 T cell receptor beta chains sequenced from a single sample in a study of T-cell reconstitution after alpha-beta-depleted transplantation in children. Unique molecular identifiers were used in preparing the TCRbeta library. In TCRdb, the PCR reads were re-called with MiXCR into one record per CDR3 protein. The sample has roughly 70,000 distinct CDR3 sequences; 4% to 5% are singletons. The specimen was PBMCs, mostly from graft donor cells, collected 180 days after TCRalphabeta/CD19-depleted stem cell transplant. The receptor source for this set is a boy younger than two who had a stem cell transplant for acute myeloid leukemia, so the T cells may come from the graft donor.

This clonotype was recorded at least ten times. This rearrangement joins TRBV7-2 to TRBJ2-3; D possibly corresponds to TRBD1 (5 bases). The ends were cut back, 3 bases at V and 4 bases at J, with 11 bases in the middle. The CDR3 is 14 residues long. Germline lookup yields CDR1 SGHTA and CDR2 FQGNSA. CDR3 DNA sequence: TGTGCCAGCAGCTTGTTACAGGACCCAGATACGCAGTATTTT. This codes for CASSLLQDPDTQYF.

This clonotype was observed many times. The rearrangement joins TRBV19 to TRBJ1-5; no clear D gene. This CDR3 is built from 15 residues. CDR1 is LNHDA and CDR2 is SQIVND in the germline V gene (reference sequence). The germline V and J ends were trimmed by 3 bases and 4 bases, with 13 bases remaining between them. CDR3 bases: TGTGCCAGTAGTATGAGGGTAAGGGATAATCAGCCCCAGCATTTT. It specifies CASSMRVRDNQPQHF.

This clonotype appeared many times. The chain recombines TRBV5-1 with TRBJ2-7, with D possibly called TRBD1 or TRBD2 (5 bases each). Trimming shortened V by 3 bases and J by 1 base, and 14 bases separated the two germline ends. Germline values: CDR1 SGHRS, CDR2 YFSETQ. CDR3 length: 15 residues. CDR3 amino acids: CASSSLGDGSYEQYF. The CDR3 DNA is TGCGCCAGCAGCTCCCTAGGGGACGGGTCCTACGAGCAGTACTTC.

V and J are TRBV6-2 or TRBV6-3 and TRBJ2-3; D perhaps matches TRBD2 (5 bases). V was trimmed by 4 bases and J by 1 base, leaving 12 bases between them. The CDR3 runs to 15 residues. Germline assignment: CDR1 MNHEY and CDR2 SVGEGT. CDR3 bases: TGTGCCAGCAGTTTTCGGGGTATCGGCACAGATACGCAGTATTTT. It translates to CASSFRGIGTDTQYF.

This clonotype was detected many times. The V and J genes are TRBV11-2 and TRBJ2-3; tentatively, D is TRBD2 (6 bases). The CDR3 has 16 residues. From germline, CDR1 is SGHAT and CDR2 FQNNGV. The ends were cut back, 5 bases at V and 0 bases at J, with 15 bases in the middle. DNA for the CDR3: TGTGCCAGCAGCGCTCACACCGGGACTAGCACAGATACGCAGTATTTT. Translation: CASSAHTGTSTDTQYF.

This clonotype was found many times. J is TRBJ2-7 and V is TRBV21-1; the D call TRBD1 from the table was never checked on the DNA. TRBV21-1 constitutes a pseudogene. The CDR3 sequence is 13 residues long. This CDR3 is CASSKGPGSEQYF. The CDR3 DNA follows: TGTGCCAGCAGCAAAGGGCCAGGGAGCGAGCAGTACTTC.

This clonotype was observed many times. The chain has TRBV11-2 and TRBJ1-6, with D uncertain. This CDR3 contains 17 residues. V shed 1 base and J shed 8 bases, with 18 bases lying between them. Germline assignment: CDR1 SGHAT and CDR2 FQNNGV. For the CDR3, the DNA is TGTGCCAGCAGCTTAGGATTTGTGGGAGGCGGAGATTCACCCCTCCACTTT. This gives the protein CASSLGFVGGGDSPLHF.

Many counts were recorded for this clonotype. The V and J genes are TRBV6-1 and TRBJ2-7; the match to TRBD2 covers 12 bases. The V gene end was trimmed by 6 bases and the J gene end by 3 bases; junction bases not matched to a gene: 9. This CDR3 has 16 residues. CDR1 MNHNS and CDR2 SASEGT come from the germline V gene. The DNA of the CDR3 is TGTGCCAGCAGCCACCTTCCGGGACTAGCGGGCTACGAGCAGTACTTC. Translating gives CASSHLPGLAGYEQYF.

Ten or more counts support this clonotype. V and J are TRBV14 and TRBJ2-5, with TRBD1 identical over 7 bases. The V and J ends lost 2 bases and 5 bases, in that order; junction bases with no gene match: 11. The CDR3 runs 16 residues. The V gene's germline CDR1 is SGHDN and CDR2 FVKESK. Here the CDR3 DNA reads TGTGCCAGCAGCCAAAAACAGGGGCTCCAACGGGAGACCCAGTACTTC. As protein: CASSQKQGLQRETQYF. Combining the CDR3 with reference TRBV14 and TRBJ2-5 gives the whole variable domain EAGVTQFPSHSVIEKGQTVTLRCDPISGHDNLYWYRRVMGKEIKFLLHFVKESKQDESGMPNNRFLAERTGGTYSTLKVQPAELEDSGVYFCASSQKQGLQRETQYFGPGTRLLVL.

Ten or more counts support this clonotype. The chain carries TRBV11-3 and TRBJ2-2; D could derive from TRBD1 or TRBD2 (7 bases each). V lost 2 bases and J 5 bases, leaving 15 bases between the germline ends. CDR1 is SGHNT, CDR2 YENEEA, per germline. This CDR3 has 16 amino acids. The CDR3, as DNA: TGTGCCAGCAGCTTAAAGGTCAGGGGGGGTACCGGGGAGCTGTTTTTT. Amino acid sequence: CASSLKVRGGTGELFF.